This TCR beta chain stems from a study of shared clonotypes between healthy human individuals. General study results and limits: Inspection by rarefaction showed sorted-subset sequencing to be incomplete despite large depth. Naive subsets generally had larger estimated richness than memory subsets.

TCRdb's copy holds only in-frame clones and misses some; the assay was immunoSEQ multiplex PCR. The sample records around 1.5 million clones, under 99% being singletons. Worth noting for this clone: What it binds is unknown.

The germline V gene has CDR1 SEHNR and CDR2 FQNEAQ (reference sequence). The V end was cut by 9 bases, the J end by 1 base, with 15 bases between. This CDR3 comprises 15 residues. The clonotype comes from a man younger than 40 in good health. Sequences were obtained from naive CD4+ T cells sorted from blood. Subset specified: CD45RA+ positively selected. The V call is TRBV7-9, the J call TRBJ2-2, with a weak D call TRBD2 (6 bases). CDR3 amino acids: CARTTGTLNTGELFF. CDR3 in DNA: TGTGCCAGAACTACCGGGACTCTGAACACCGGGGAGCTGTTTTTT.